This section outlines one TCR beta chain sequence together with its context. The data derive from a study of control samples from healthy donors and cancer patients. Method: immunoSEQ multiplex PCR; TCRdb's copy keeps in-frame clones and lacks some. Among around 130,000 clones, approximately 92% were seen once, and the ten largest hold about 2.6%. The sequencing sample was made of blood. The receptor comes from a young man in good health.

CDR3 in amino acids: CASSPEGGNTEAFF. DNA for the CDR3: TGCGCCAGCAGCCCCGAGGGGGGGAACACTGAAGCTTTCTTT. This chain uses TRBV4-1 with TRBJ1-1, with D possibly matching TRBD1 (6 bases). V was shortened by 4 bases and J by 1 base, with 10 bases between the two germline ends. Per germline, CDR1 MGHRA and CDR2 YSYEKL. CDR3 length equals 14 residues.